The text below deals with one T cell receptor (beta chain). As processed by the authors: Amplifying reference gene primers gave estimates of nucleated cell counts. The protocol was immunoSEQ multiplex PCR, while the TCRdb copy is restricted to in-frame clones and leaves out a portion. V and J calls and clone size are copied from that table; D and trimming were computed from the DNA. Among over 250,000 clones listed, more than 70% were seen once. This entry belongs to a study of blood T cell repertoires in COVID-19. Study overall: Cohort 3 recovered donors had two negative PCRs, clearance, or symptom resolution. The United States, Italy and Spain provided the acute and convalescent COVID-19 samples.

Trimming removed 1 base from V and 3 bases from J; junction bases left unmatched: 1. Germline-derived CDR1 and CDR2 are LGHNA and YNFKEQ. This CDR3 spans 14 amino acids. This sequence originates from a woman aged 60 to 75 in a cohort exposed to, infected with or recovered from COVID-19 (not recorded which). What was sequenced was PBMCs or T cells enriched from blood (not recorded which). This chain uses TRBV4-2 with TRBJ2-7; 9 nucleotides agree with TRBD2. The CDR3 protein is CASSQGLADYEQYF. The CDR3 nucleotides are TGTGCCAGCAGCCAAGGACTAGCGGACTACGAGCAGTACTTC.